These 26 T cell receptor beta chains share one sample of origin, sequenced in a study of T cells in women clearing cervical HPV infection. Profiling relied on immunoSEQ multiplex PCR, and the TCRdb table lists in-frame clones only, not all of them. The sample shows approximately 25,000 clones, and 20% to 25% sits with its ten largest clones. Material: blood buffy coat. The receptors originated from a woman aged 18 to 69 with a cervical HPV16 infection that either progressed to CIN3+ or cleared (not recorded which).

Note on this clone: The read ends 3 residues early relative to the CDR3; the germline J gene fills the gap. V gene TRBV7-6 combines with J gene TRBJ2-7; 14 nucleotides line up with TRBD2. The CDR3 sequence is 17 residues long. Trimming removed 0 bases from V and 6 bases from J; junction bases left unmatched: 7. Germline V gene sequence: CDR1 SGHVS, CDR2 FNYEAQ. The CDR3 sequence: CASSLAFGTSGSGEQYF. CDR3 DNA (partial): TGTGCCAGCAGCTTAGCGTTTGGGACTAGCGGGAGTGGCGAG.

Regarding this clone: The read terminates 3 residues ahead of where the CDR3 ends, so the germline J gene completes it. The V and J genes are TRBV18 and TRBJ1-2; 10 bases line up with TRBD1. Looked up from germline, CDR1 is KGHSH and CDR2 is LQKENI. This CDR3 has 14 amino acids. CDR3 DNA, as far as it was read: TGTGCCAGCTCACCCCGGGACAGGGGTAACGAC. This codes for CASSPRDRGND. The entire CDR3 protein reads CASSPRDRGNDYTF.

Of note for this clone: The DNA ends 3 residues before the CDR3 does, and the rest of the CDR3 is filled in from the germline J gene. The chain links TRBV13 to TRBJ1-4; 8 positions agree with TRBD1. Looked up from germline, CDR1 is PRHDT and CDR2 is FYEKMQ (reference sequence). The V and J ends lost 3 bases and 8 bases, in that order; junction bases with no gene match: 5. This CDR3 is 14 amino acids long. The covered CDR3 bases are TGTGCCAGCAGCTTGGGACAGGCAAACGAAAAA. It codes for CASSLGQANEK. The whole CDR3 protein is CASSLGQANEKLFF.

CDR3 loop: CASSYPTGSGNTIYF. The sequenced CDR3 bases are TGTGCCAGCAGCTATCCGACAGGCTCTGGAAACACC. This rearrangement joins TRBV7-9 to TRBJ1-3; a possible D gene is TRBD1 (6 bases). The sequence runs out 3 residues before the end of the CDR3; the remainder is reconstructed from the germline J gene. Trimming cost V 4 bases and J 0 bases, with 10 bases left between them. Germline V gives CDR1 SEHNR, CDR2 FQNEAQ (reference sequence). The CDR3 has 15 amino acids.

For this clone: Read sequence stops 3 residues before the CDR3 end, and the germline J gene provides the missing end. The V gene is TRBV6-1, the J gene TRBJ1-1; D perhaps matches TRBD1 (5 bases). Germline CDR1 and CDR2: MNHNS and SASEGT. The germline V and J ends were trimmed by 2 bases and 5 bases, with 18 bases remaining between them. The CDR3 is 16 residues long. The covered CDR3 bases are TGTGCCAGCAGTGAAAGTCGGCAGGCAGGGACTACTGAA. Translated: CASSESRQAGTTE. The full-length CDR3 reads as CASSESRQAGTTEAFF.

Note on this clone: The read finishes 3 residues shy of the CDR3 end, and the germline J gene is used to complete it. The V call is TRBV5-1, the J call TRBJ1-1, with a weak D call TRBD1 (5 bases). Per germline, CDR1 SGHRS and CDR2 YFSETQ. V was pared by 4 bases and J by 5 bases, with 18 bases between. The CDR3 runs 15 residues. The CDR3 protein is CASSPDQGIGTEAFF. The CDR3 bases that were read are TGCGCCAGCAGCCCGGATCAGGGTATAGGGACTGAA.

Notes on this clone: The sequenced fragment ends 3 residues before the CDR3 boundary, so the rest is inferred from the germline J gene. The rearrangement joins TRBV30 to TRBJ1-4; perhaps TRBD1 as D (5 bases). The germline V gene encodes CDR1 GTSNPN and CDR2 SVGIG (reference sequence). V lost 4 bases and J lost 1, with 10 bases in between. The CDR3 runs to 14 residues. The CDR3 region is CAWTTGGTNEKLFF. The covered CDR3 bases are TGTGCCTGGACCACAGGCGGAACTAATGAAAAA.

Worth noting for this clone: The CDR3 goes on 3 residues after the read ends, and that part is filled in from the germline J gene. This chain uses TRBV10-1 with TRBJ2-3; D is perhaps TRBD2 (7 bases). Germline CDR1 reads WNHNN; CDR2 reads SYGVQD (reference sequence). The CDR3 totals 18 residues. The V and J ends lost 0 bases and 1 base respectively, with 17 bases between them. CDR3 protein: CASSESGAGALGTDTQYF. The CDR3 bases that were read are TGCGCCAGCAGTGAGTCAGGGGCGGGGGCCCTTGGCACAGATACG.

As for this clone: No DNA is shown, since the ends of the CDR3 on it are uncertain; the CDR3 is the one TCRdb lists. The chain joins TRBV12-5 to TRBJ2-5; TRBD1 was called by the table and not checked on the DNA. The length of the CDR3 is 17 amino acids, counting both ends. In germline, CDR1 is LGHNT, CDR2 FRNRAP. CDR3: CASGLGTGQGGQETQYF.

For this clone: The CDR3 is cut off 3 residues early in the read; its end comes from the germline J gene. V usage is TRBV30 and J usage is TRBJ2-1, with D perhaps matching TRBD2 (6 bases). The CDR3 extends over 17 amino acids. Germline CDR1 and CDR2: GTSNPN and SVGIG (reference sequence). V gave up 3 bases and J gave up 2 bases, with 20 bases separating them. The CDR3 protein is CAWRPPGRDVPYNEQFF. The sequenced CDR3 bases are TGTGCCTGGAGACCCCCTGGGCGGGATGTTCCCTACAATGAG.

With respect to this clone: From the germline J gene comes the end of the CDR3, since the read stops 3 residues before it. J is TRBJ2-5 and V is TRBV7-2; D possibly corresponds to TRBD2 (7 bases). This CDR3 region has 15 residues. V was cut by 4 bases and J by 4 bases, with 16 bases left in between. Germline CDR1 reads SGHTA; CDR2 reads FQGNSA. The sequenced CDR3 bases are TGTGCCAGCAGCTCCCAGTGGGGAGGGGGAGAGACC. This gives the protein CASSSQWGGGET. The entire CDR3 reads CASSSQWGGGETQYF. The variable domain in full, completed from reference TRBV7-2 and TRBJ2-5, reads GAGVSQSPSNKVTEKGKDVELRCDPISGHTALYWYRQSLGQGLEFLIYFQGNSAPDKSGLPSDRFSAERTGGSVSTLTIQRTQQEDSAVYLCASSSQWGGGETQYFGPGTRLLVL.

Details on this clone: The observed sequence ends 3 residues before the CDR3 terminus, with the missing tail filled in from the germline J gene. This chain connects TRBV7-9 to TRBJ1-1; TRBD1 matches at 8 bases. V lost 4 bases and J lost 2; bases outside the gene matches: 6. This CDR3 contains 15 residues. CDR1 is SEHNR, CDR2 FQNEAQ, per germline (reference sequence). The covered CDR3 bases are TGTGCCAGCAGCTACCGGACAGGGACTAACACTGAA. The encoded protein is CASSYRTGTNTE. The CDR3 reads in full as CASSYRTGTNTEAFF.

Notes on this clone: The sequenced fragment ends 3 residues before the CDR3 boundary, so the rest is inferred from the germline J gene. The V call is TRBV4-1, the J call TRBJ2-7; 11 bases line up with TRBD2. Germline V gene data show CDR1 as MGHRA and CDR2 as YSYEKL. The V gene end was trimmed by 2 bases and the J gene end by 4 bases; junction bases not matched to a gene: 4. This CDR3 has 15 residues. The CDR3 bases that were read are TGCGCCAGCAGCCAACCGACTAGCGGGAAATACGAG. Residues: CASSQPTSGKYE. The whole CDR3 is CASSQPTSGKYEQYF.

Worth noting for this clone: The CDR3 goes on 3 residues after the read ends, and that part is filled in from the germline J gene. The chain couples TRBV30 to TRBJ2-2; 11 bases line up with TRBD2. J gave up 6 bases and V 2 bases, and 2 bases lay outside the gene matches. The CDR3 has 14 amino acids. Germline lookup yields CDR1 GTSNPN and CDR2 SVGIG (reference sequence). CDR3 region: CAWSNSGRAGELFF. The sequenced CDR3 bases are TGTGCCTGGAGTAATAGCGGGAGGGCCGGGGAG.

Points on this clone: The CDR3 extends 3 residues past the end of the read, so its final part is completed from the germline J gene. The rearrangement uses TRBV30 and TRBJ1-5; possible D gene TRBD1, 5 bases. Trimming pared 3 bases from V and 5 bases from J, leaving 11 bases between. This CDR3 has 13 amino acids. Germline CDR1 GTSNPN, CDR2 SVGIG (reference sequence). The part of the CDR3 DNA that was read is TGTGCCTGGAGCGTAGGGGATGATCAGCCC. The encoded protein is CAWSVGDDQP. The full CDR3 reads CAWSVGDDQPQHF.

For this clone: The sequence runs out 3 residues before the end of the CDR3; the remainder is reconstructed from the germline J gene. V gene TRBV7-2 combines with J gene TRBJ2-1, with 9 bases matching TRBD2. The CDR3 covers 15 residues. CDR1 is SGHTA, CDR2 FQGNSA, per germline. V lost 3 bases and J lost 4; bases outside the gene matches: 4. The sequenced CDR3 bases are TGTGCCAGCAGCTTGGGACTAGCTGCTTACAATGAG. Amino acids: CASSLGLAAYNE. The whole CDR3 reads CASSLGLAAYNEQFF.

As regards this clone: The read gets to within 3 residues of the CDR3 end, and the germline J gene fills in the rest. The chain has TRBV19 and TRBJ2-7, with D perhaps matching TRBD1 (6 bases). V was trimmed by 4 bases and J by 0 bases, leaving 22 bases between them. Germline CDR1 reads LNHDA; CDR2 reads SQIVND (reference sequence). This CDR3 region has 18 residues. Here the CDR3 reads CASSSSIPGHPLSYEQYF. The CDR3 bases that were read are TGTGCCAGTAGTAGCAGTATTCCGGGACACCCGCTCTCCTACGAG.

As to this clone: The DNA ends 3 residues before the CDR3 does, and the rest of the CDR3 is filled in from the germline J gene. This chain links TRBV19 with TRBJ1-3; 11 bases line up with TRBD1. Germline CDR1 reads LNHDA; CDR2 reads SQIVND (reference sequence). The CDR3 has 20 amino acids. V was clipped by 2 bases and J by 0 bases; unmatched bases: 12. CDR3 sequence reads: CASSIPPGQGGYHSGNTIYF. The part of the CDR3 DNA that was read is TGTGCCAGTAGTATACCGCCGGGACAGGGGGGGTATCACTCTGGAAACACC.

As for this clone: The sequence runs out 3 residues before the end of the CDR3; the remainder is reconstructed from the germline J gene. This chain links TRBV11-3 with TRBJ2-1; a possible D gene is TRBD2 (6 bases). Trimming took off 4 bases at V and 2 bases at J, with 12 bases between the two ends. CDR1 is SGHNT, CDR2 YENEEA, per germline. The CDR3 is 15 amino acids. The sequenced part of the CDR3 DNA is TGTGCCAGCAGCTATACGGGGGTGACCTACAATGAG. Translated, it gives CASSYTGVTYNE. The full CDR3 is CASSYTGVTYNEQFF.

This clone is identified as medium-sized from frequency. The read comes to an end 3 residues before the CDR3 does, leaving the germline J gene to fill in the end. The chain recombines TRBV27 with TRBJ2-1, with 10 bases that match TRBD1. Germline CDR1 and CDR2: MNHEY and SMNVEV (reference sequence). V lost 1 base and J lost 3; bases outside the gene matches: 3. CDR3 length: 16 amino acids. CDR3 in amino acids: CASSLWGQGNYNEQFF. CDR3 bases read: TGTGCCAGCAGTTTATGGGGACAGGGGAACTACAATGAG.

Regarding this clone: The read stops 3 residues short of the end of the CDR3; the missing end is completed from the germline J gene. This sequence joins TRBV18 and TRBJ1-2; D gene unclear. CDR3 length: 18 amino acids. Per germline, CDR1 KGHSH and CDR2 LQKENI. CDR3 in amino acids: CASSPPMASGSAYNDYTF. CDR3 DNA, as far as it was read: TGTGCCAGCTCACCACCCATGGCTAGCGGGAGCGCATACAATGAC.

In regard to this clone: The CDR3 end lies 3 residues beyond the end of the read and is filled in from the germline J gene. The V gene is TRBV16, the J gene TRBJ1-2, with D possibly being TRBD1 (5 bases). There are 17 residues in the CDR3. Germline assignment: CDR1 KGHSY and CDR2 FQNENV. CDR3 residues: CASSLMLAVAGPWDYTF. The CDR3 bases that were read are TGTGCCAGCAGCCTTATGTTGGCGGTAGCGGGGCCTTGGGAC.

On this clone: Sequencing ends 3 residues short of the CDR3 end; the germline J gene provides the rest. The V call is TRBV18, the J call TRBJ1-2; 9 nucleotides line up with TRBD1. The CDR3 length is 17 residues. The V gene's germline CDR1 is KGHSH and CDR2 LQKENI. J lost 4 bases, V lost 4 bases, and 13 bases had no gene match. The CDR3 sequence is CASSLSGTGYKSYGYTF. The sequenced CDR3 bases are TGTGCCAGCTCACTCAGCGGGACAGGGTATAAATCCTATGGC.

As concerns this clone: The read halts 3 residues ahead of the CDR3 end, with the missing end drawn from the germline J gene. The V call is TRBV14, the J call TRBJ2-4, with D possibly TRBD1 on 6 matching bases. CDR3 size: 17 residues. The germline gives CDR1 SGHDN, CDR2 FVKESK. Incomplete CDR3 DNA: TGTGCCAGCAGCCAAGTAGGTAGTAAAGACAGGCCCTATGGT. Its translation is CASSQVGSKDRPYG. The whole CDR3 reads CASSQVGSKDRPYGQYF.

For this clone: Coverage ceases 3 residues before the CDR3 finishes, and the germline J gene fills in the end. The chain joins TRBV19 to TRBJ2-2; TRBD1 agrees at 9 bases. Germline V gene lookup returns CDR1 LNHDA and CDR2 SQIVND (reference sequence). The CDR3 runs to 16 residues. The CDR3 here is CASTRDRASGANVLFF. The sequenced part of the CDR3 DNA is TGTGCCAGTACCCGGGACAGGGCGTCTGGGGCCAACGTG.

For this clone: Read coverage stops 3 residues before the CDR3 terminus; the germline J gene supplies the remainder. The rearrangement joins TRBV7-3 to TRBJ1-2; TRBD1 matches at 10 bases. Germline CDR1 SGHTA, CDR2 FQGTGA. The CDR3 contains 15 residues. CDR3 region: CASSLLTGGWDDYTF. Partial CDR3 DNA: TGTGCCAGCAGCCTATTGACAGGGGGCTGGGATGAC.